The 2 T cell receptor beta chains below were found in one sample sequenced in a study of T cells in Graves' hyperthyroidism and ophthalmopathy. TCR beta CDR3 region amplification was performed from RNA transcripts. The HTBI primer set drove a first-round RT-PCR of the TCR CDR3. TCRdb itself ran the multiplex PCR reads through MiXCR, one entry per CDR3 protein. This table has around 350,000 distinct CDR3 sequences, roughly 15% appearing once. Input material: blood. Receptor source: a woman in her sixties with Graves' ophthalmopathy.

This clonotype was recorded many times. DNA of the CDR3: TGCAGTGCTAACGGGACTCCCAAAAACCAAGAGACCCAGTACTTC. This sequence encodes CSANGTPKNQETQYF. The chain uses TRBV20-1 and TRBJ2-5, with a tentative D call TRBD2 (6 bases). CDR3 length equals 15 residues. Germline loops: CDR1 DFQATT, CDR2 SNEGSKA (reference sequence). Trimming shortened V by 4 bases and J by 0 bases, and 15 bases separated the two germline ends.

As to this clonotype: A much larger clone sits a single nucleotide away, making a read error possible. Here the CDR3 reads CSARFSGRRGRYYEQYF. In nucleotides, the CDR3 is TGCAGCGCGCGCTTTAGCGGGAGGAGGGGGAGGTACTACGAGCAGTACTTC. The chain recombines TRBV29-1 with TRBJ2-7; 10 bases line up with TRBD2. Losses at the gene ends were 7 bases for V and 3 bases for J; bases not matched to a gene: 18. The CDR3 loop spans 17 amino acids. Germline V CDR1 and CDR2: SQVTM, ANQGSEA.